What follows is one TCR beta chain and its context. The antigen it recognizes is unknown. The input lacks base qualities; no much larger clone sits a single base away. These data are taken from a study of blood T cells in healthy people across ages (dated by TCRdb to 2014 to 2015). Notes on the research overall: In model experiments, roughly one uniquely barcoded TCR beta cDNA molecule per two T cells was captured by template switching. The study analyzed two additional independent replicas of 1 million unique cDNA reads from the same blood draw for two donors, one aged 18 to 30 and one aged 80 or older. Donors were grouped into four age groups: young (average roughly 17 years), middle-aged (under 40), aged (around 56) and long-lived (just over 80). To avoid experimental bias, donors of different ages were distributed randomly across sequencing lanes. Age-related changes in TCR beta repertoire diversity were measured in the study by deep sequencing normalized with unique cDNA molecular identifiers. Study-wide conclusions, independent of this receptor: The long-lived group showed more naive CD4+ T cells, fewer expanded clones and increased TCR diversity than the aged group, suggesting age selection. Estimates of total diversity based on one million sequenced T cells were considered lower bounds and underestimates. Observed TCR beta diversity per million T cells fell roughly linearly with age, and a significant reduction was already apparent by age about 43. A strong correlation was found between observed TCR beta diversity and the percentage of naive T cells measured by flow cytometry. Conclusive comparison of naive and antigen-experienced compartments was prevented by the profiling of bulk unsorted PBMCs. The CMV infection status of donors was not known, potentially confounding age-related changes in expanded clonotypes.

Libraries were prepared through 5' RACE. A second PCR of about 6 to 11 cycles was performed with a sample-barcoded 5' primer and a J-beta primer mix. A template-switch 5' adaptor carrying 12 random nucleotides introduced a unique molecular identifier onto each TCR beta cDNA molecule. Each sample yielded at least 2.5 million CDR3-containing paired-end reads. First-strand cDNA was synthesized from all RNA with the Mint cDNA synthesis kit, primed by a TRBC-specific oligonucleotide. All cDNA was treated with uracil-DNA glycosylase and then went through a first 18-cycle PCR with the universal primers M1SS and BC2_uni_R. On the study's bioinformatics: For normalization, 1 million high-quality reads were randomly selected from each sample, with every read carrying a distinct molecular identifier. Instead of being binned into consensus sequences, reads that shared molecular identifiers were thrown out. MiTCR, with a Q25 quality threshold and the strictest error-elimination algorithm, was used for CDR3 identification, clonotype clustering and error correction. A nonparametric unseen species model with Euler transformation was used to estimate a lower bound on total TCR beta diversity. The public reads were reanalyzed by TCRdb: fastp trimming at Q25, MiXCR alignment, in-frame beta chains only. Here each entry gathers all rows of one CDR3 protein and keeps the most common genes and DNA. For this entry, the V and J calls and clone size follow TCRdb and not the study's own pipeline. The sample table holds 1.5 million to 2 million distinct CDR3 sequences, of which around 40% were seen once. The ten largest clones add up to around 23% of the sample.

Systemically healthy Caucasian individuals from Russia, some 40 in total and aged roughly 6 to 95 years, were included as donors. Each donor gave ten milliliters of peripheral blood, drawn into EDTA-treated Vacutainer tubes. Ficoll-Paque density-gradient centrifugation was used to isolate PBMCs, with at least 7 million per sample. Trizol reagent was used to extract total RNA from PBMCs, with at least 5 micrograms per sample. The percentages of naive CD45RAhigh/CD27high T cells were determined by flow cytometry on a PBMC aliquot from every donor. The CDR3 numbers 14 residues from cysteine through phenylalanine. The read is trimmed to its CDR3 DNA, 42 bases read in frame from base 1.

The TCR originated in a human donor in good health. The sequence is built from TRBV12-3 or TRBV12-4 and TRBJ2-7; the D segment could be TRBD1, given 6 matching bases. Near its end, the DNA agrees better with TRBJ2-5, so the J call may be wrong. The sample comprised blood. The nucleotide sequence reads TGTGCCAGCAGCCTCGGACAGAGCCTAGAGACCCAGTACTTC. It is translated as CASSLGQSLETQYF.